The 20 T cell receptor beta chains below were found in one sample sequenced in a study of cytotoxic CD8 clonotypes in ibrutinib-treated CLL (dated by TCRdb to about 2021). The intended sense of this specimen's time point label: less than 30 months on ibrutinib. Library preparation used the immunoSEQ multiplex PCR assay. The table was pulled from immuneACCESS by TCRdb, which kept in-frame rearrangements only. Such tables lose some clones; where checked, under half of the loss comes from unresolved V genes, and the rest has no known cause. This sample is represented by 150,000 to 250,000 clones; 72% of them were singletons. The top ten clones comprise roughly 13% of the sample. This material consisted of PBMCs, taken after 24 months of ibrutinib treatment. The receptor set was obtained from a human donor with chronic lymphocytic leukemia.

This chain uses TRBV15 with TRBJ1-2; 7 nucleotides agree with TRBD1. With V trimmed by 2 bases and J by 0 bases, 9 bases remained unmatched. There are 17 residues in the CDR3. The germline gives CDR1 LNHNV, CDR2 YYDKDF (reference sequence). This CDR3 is CATSRKPDRSANYGYTF. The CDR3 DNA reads TGTGCCACCAGCAGAAAACCGGACAGGTCAGCTAACTATGGCTACACCTTC.

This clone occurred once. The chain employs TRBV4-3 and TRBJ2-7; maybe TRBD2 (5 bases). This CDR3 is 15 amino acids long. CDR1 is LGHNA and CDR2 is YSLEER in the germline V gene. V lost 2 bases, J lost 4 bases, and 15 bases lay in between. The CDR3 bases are TGCGCCAGCAGCCAAAATTCCCTTCGGGGTTACGAGCAGTACTTC. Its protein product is CASSQNSLRGYEQYF.

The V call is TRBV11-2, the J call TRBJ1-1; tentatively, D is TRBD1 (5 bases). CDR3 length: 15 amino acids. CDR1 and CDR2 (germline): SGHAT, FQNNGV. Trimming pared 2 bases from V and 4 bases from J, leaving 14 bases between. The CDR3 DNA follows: TGTGCCAGCAGCTTAATCCGCTTCGACAGCACTGAAGCTTTCTTT. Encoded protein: CASSLIRFDSTEAFF.

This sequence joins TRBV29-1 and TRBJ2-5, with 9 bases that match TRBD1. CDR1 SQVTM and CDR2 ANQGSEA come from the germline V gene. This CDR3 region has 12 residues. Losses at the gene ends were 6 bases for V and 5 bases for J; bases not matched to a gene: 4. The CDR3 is CSVNRGQETQYF. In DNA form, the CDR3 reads TGCAGCGTAAACAGGGGGCAGGAGACCCAGTACTTC.

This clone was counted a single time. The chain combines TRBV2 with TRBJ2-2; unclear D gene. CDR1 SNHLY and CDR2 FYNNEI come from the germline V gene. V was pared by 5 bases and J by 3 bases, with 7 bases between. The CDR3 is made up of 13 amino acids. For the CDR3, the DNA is TGTGCCAGCAGTCTCGTTGACACCGGGGAGCTGTTTTTT. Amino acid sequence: CASSLVDTGELFF.

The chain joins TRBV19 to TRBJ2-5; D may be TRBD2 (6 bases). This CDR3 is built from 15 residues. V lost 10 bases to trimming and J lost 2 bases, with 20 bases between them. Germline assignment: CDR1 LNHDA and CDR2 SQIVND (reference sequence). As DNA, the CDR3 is TGTGCCACATATAACGGGCACGGGGGACAAGAGACCCAGTACTTC. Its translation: CATYNGHGGQETQYF.

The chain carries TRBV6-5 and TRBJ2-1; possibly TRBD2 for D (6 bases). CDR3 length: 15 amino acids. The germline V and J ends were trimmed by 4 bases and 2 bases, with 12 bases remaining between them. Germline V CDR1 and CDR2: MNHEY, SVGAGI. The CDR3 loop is CASSLGREPYNEQFF. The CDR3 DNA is TGTGCCAGCAGTTTGGGGCGGGAACCCTACAATGAGCAGTTCTTC.

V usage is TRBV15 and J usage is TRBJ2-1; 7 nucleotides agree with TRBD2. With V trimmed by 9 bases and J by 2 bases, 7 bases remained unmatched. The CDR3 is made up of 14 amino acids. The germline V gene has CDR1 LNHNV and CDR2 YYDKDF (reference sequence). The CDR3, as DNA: TGTGCCACGTCTAGCGGACCCACCTACAATGAGCAGTTCTTC. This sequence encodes CATSSGPTYNEQFF.

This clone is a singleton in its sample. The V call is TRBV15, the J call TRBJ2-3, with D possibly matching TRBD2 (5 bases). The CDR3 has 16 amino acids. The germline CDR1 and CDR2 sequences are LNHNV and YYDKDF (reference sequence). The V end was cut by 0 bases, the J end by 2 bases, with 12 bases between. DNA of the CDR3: TGTGCCACCAGCAGAGAACGGACTGTAGACACAGATACGCAGTATTTT. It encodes CATSRERTVDTDTQYF.

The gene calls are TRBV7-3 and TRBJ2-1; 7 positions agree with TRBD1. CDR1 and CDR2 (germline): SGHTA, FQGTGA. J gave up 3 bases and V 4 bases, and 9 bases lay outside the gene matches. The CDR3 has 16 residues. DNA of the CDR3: TGTGCCAGCAGCTCCAGGACAGGCGCCTACTACAATGAGCAGTTCTTC. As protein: CASSSRTGAYYNEQFF.

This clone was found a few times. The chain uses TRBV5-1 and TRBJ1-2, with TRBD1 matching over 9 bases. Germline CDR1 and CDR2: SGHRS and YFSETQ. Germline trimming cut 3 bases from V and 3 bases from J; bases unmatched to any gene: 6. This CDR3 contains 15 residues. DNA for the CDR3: TGCGCCAGCAGCTCCGGGACAGGGATTGACTATGGCTACACCTTC. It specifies CASSSGTGIDYGYTF.

The CDR3 loop reads CSVELSYEQYF. In DNA, the CDR3 is TGCAGCGTGGAGCTCTCCTACGAGCAGTACTTC. The chain couples TRBV29-1 to TRBJ2-7; D is unresolved. V lost 6 bases and J lost 0, with 6 bases in between. The germline V gene encodes CDR1 SQVTM and CDR2 ANQGSEA. This CDR3 spans 11 amino acids.

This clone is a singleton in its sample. The CDR3 here is CASSLGGLAGPSQETQYF. Written as DNA, the CDR3 is TGTGCCAGCAGCTTAGGAGGACTAGCGGGGCCGTCCCAAGAGACCCAGTACTTC. The chain couples TRBV7-7 to TRBJ2-5; 12 bases fit TRBD2. Germline trimming cut 1 base from V and 1 base from J; bases unmatched to any gene: 7. The CDR3 consists of 18 residues. Germline loops: CDR1 SSHAT, CDR2 FNYEAQ (reference sequence).

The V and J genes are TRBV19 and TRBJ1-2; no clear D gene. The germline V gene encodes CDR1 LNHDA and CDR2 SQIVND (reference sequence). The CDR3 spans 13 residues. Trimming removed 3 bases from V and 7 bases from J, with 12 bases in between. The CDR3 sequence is CASSMATFGGYTF. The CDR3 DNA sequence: TGTGCCAGTAGTATGGCCACGTTTGGTGGCTACACCTTC.

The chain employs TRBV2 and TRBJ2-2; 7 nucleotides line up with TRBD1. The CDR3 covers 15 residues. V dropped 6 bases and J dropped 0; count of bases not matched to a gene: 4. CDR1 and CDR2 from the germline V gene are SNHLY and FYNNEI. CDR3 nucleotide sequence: TGTGCCAGCAGCCGAACAGGGGCGAACACCGGGGAGCTGTTTTTT. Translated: CASSRTGANTGELFF.

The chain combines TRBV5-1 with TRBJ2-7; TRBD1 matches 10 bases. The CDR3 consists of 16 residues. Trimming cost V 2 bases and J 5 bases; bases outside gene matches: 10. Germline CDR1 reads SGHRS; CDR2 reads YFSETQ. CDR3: CASSLSPGQGMNEQYF. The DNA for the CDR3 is TGCGCCAGCAGCTTAAGCCCGGGACAGGGGATGAACGAGCAGTACTTC.

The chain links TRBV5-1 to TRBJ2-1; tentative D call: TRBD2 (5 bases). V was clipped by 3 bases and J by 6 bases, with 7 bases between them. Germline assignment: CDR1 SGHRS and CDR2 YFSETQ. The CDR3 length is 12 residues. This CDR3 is CASSYGVNEQFF. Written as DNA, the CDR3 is TGCGCCAGCAGCTACGGGGTCAATGAGCAGTTCTTC.

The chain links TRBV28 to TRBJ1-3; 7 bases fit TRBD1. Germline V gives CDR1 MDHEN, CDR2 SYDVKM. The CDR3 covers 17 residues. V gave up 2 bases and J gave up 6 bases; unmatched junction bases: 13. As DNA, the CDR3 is TGTGCCAGCAGTTTAGAACCGCTTGACAGGGCGAAAAACACCATATATTTT. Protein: CASSLEPLDRAKNTIYF.

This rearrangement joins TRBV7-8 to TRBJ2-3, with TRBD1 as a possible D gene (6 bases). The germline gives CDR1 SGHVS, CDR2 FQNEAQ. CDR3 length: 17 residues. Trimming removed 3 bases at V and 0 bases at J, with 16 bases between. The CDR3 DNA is TGTGCCAGCAGCTTTGGTATCCGACAGGCGAGCACAGATACGCAGTATTTT. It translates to CASSFGIRQASTDTQYF.

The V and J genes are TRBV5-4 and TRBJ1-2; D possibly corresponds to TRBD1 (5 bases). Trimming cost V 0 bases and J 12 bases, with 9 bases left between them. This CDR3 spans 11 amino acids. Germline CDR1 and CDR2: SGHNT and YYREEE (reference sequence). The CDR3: CASSLDGANTF. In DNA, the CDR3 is TGTGCCAGCAGCTTGGATGGGGCTAACACCTTC.